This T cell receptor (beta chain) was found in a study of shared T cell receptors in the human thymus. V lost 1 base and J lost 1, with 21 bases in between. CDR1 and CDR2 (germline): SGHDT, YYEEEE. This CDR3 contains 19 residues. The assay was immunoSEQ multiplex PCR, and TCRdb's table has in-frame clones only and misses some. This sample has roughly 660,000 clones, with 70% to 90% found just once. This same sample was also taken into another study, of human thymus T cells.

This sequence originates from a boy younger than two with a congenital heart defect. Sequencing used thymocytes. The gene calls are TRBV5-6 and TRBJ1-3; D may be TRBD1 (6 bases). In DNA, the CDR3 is TGTGCCAGCAGCTTGTTTCCCGACCCCCCGGGACATTCTGGAAACACCATATATTTT. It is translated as CASSLFPDPPGHSGNTIYF.